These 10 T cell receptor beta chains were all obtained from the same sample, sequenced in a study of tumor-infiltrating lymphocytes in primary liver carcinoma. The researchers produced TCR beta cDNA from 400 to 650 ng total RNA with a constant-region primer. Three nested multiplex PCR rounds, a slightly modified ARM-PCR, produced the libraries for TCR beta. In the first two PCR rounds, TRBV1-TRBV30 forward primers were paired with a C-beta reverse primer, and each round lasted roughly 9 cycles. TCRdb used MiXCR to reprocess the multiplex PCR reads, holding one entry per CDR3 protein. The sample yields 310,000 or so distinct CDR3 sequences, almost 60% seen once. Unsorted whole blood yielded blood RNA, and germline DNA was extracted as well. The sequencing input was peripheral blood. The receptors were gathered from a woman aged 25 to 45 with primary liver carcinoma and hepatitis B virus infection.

The chain's CDR3 is CANMGRGGYEQYF. CDR3 nucleotides: TGTGCCAACATGGGGAGGGGAGGCTACGAGCAGTACTTC. The rearrangement joins TRBV2 to TRBJ2-7; 7 nucleotides align to TRBD2. With V trimmed by 10 bases and J by 3 bases, 9 bases remained unmatched. From germline, CDR1 is SNHLY and CDR2 FYNNEI. CDR3 size: 13 residues.

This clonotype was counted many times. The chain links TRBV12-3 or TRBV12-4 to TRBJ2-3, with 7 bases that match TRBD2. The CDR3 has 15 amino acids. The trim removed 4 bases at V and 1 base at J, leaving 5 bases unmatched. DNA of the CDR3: TGTGCCAGCAGTTCCAGCGGGGTGGGCACAGATACGCAGTATTTT. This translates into CASSSSGVGTDTQYF.

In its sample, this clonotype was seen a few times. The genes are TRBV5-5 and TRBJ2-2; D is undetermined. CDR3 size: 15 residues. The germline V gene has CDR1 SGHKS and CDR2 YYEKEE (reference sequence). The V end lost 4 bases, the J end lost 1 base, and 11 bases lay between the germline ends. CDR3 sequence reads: CASSRKLGNTGELFF. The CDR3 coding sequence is TGTGCCAGCAGCCGAAAATTGGGGAACACCGGGGAGCTGTTTTTT. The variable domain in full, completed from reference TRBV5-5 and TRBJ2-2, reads DAGVTQSPTHLIKTRGQQVTLRCSPISGHKSVSWYQQVLGQGPQFIFQYYEKEERGRGNFPDRFSARQFPNYSSELNVNALLLGDSALYLCASSRKLGNTGELFFGEGSRLTVL.

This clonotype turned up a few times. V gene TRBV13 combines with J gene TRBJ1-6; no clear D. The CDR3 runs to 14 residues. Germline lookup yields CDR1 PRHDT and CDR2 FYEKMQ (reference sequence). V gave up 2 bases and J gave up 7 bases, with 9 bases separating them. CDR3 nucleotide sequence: TGTGCCAGCAGCTTACTCCCGGGAAATTCACCCCTCCACTTT. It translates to CASSLLPGNSPLHF.

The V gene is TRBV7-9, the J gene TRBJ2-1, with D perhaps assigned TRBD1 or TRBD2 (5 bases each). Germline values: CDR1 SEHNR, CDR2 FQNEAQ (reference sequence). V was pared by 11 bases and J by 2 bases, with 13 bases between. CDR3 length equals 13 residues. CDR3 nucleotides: TGTGCCGACAGCGGCACCACCTACAATGAGCAGTTCTTC. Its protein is CADSGTTYNEQFF.

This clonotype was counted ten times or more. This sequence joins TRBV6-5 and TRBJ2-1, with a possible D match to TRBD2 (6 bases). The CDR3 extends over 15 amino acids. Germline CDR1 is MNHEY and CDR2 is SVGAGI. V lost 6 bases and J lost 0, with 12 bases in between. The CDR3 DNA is TGTGCCAGCAGGGGGGACTCGAGCTCCTACAATGAGCAGTTCTTC. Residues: CASRGDSSSYNEQFF.

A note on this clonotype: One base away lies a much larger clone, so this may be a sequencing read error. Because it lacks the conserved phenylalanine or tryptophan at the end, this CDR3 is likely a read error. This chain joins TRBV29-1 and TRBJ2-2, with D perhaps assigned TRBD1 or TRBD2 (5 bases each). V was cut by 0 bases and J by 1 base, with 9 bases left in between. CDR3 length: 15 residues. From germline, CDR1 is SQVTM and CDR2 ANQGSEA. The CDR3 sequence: CSVEELGENTGELFY. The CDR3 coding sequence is TGCAGCGTTGAAGAATTGGGGGAGAACACCGGGGAGCTGTTTTAT.

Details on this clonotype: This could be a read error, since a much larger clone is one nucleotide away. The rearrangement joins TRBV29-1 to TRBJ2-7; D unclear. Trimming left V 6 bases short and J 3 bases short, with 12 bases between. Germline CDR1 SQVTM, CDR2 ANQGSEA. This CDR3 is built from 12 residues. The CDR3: CSVRVPGYEQYF. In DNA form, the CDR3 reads TGCAGCGTAAGAGTACCTGGCTACGAGCAGTACTTC.

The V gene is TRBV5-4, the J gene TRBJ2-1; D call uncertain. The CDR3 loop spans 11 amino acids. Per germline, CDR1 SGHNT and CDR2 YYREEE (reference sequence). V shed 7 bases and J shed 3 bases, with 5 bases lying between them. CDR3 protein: CASQSYNEQFF. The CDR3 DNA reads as TGTGCCAGCCAAAGCTACAATGAGCAGTTCTTC.

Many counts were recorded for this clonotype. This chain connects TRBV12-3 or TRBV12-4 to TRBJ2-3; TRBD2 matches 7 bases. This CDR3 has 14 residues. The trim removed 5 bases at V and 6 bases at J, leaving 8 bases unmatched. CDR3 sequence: CASSDGDGRDTQYF. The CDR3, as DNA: TGTGCCAGCAGTGATGGGGACGGGAGGGATACGCAGTATTTT.